A selection of T cell receptor beta chains follows, all from one sample in a study of shared clonotypes between healthy human individuals. The table came from immunoSEQ multiplex PCR; TCRdb's copy has only in-frame clones and leaves some out. The repertoire has about 2.1 million clones, 93% of them found once; the top ten carry around 1.7%. The sample consisted of naive CD8+ T cells from PBMCs. The source is a man aged 18-30 years in good health. Some clones in this sample may be carry-over from other donors' samples. Each CDR3 is given with its conserved first and last residue. D genes are given only for firm matches. Size is stated for part of the rows, as once, few or many counts, or as a class when the clone is expanded.

D gene: TRBD2
V gene: TRBV27
J gene: TRBJ2-1
clone size: -
CDR3 protein: CASSPLATYNEQFF
CDR3 DNA: TGTGCCAGCTCTCCACTAGCGACCTACAATGAGCAGTTCTTC

D gene: TRBD2
V gene: TRBV28
J gene: TRBJ2-1
clone size: -
CDR3 protein: CASSLSSGGTYNEQFF
CDR3 DNA: TGTGCCAGCAGTTTATCTAGCGGGGGAACCTACAATGAGCAGTTCTTC

D gene: -
V gene: TRBV28
J gene: TRBJ2-5
clone size: -
CDR3 protein: CASSLGRVGETQYF
CDR3 DNA: TGTGCCAGCAGTTTAGGCAGGGTGGGGGAGACCCAGTACTTC

D gene: -
V gene: TRBV29-1
J gene: TRBJ2-7
clone size: -
CDR3 protein: CSVENGYEQYF
CDR3 DNA: TGCAGCGTTGAAAATGGGTACGAGCAGTACTTC

D gene: -
V gene: TRBV6-6
J gene: TRBJ1-1
clone size: -
CDR3 protein: CASSPFRTEAFF
CDR3 DNA: TGTGCCAGCAGTCCCTTTCGGACTGAAGCTTTCTTT

D gene: -
V gene: TRBV11-2
J gene: TRBJ2-5
clone size: -
CDR3 protein: CASSPGQQETQYF
CDR3 DNA: TGTGCCAGCAGCCCCGGACAGCAAGAGACCCAGTACTTC

D gene: TRBD1
V gene: TRBV27
J gene: TRBJ2-7
clone size: -
CDR3 protein: CASSASGGFHEQYF
CDR3 DNA: TGTGCCAGCAGTGCATCAGGGGGTTTCCACGAGCAGTACTTC

D gene: -
V gene: TRBV5-1
J gene: TRBJ1-2
clone size: once
CDR3 protein: CASSLGRDFIINGYTF
CDR3 DNA: TGCGCCAGCAGCTTGGGCCGGGACTTTATCATCAATGGCTACACCTTC

D gene: -
V gene: TRBV13
J gene: TRBJ1-1
clone size: -
CDR3 protein: CASSLERTNTEAFF
CDR3 DNA: TGTGCCAGCAGCTTAGAACGGACGAACACTGAAGCTTTCTTT

D gene: TRBD1
V gene: TRBV4-1
J gene: TRBJ1-3
clone size: -
CDR3 protein: CASSQDQGAGGNTIYF
CDR3 DNA: TGCGCCAGCAGCCAAGATCAGGGGGCGGGAGGAAACACCATATATTTT

D gene: -
V gene: TRBV5-6
J gene: TRBJ2-1
clone size: -
CDR3 protein: CASSLGQEQFF
CDR3 DNA: TGTGCCAGCAGCTTAGGACAGGAGCAGTTCTTC

D gene: TRBD1
V gene: TRBV6-1
J gene: TRBJ1-4
clone size: -
CDR3 protein: CASRTTGLEKLFF
CDR3 DNA: TGTGCCAGCAGGACGACAGGGTTGGAAAAACTGTTTTTT

D gene: -
V gene: TRBV28
J gene: TRBJ1-1
clone size: -
CDR3 protein: CASSFLTALNTEAFF
CDR3 DNA: TGTGCCAGCAGTTTCTTGACAGCCCTGAACACTGAAGCTTTCTTT

D gene: -
V gene: TRBV9
J gene: TRBJ2-1
clone size: -
CDR3 protein: CASSVVSNEQFF
CDR3 DNA: TGTGCCAGCAGCGTAGTGTCAAATGAGCAGTTCTTC

D gene: TRBD2
V gene: TRBV9
J gene: TRBJ2-3
clone size: -
CDR3 protein: CASSVVSGNYPDTQYF
CDR3 DNA: TGTGCCAGCAGCGTAGTTAGCGGGAATTACCCAGATACGCAGTATTTT

D gene: -
V gene: TRBV25-1
J gene: TRBJ1-2
clone size: -
CDR3 protein: CATLQGIGGYTF
CDR3 DNA: TGTGCCACCCTCCAGGGTATCGGTGGCTACACCTTC

D gene: -
V gene: TRBV4-1
J gene: TRBJ2-7
clone size: -
CDR3 protein: CASSQAGHGVYESEQYF
CDR3 DNA: TGCGCCAGCAGCCAAGCGGGCCATGGCGTCTATGAGAGCGAGCAGTACTTC

D gene: -
V gene: TRBV30
J gene: TRBJ2-6
clone size: -
CDR3 protein: CAWSQGSGANVLTF
CDR3 DNA: TGTGCCTGGAGTCAGGGCTCTGGGGCCAACGTCCTGACTTTC

D gene: -
V gene: TRBV27
J gene: TRBJ2-7
clone size: -
CDR3 protein: CASSLGLTYEQYF
CDR3 DNA: TGTGCCAGCAGTTTGGGTTTGACCTACGAGCAGTACTTC

D gene: TRBD2
V gene: TRBV2
J gene: TRBJ2-1
clone size: -
CDR3 protein: CASSEVAGVSNEQFF
CDR3 DNA: TGTGCCAGCAGTGAAGTAGCGGGAGTCAGCAATGAGCAGTTCTTC

D gene: TRBD2
V gene: TRBV6-4
J gene: TRBJ2-3
clone size: -
CDR3 protein: CASSGLAGEGDTQYF
CDR3 DNA: TGTGCCAGCAGCGGACTAGCGGGAGAGGGAGATACGCAGTATTTT

D gene: -
V gene: TRBV13
J gene: TRBJ2-2
clone size: -
CDR3 protein: CASSSTPAGELFF
CDR3 DNA: TGTGCCAGCAGCTCCACTCCAGCCGGGGAGCTGTTTTTT

D gene: TRBD1
V gene: TRBV5-1
J gene: TRBJ1-6
clone size: once
CDR3 protein: CASSWDREYSPLHF
CDR3 DNA: TGCGCCAGCAGCTGGGACAGGGAGTATTCACCCCTCCACTTT

D gene: TRBD1
V gene: TRBV9
J gene: TRBJ2-7
clone size: -
CDR3 protein: CASSVGAGTGVDEQYF
CDR3 DNA: TGTGCCAGCAGCGTAGGAGCCGGGACAGGGGTGGACGAGCAGTACTTC

D gene: TRBD1
V gene: TRBV10-3
J gene: TRBJ1-2
clone size: -
CDR3 protein: CAIRKGTGRNYGYTF
CDR3 DNA: TGTGCCATCAGAAAAGGGACAGGGAGGAACTATGGCTACACCTTC

D gene: -
V gene: TRBV5-1
J gene: TRBJ1-1
clone size: -
CDR3 protein: CASMSWVNTEAFF
CDR3 DNA: TGCGCCAGCATGTCTTGGGTGAACACTGAAGCTTTCTTT

D gene: -
V gene: TRBV11-2
J gene: TRBJ2-1
clone size: once
CDR3 protein: CASSLGPSAKEEQFF
CDR3 DNA: TGTGCCAGCAGCTTAGGGCCGTCGGCCAAGGAGGAGCAGTTCTTC

D gene: -
V gene: TRBV4-3
J gene: TRBJ2-2
clone size: -
CDR3 protein: CASSGSTGELFF
CDR3 DNA: TGCGCCAGCAGTGGGAGTACCGGGGAGCTGTTTTTT

D gene: TRBD1
V gene: TRBV5-4
J gene: TRBJ1-2
clone size: -
CDR3 protein: CASSLIAGGFYGYTF
CDR3 DNA: TGTGCCAGCAGCTTGATCGCAGGGGGCTTCTATGGCTACACCTTC

D gene: -
V gene: TRBV25-1
J gene: TRBJ1-1
clone size: -
CDR3 protein: CASTRTEGTEAFF
CDR3 DNA: TGTGCCAGCACCCGGACAGAGGGGACTGAAGCTTTCTTT

D gene: TRBD2
V gene: TRBV7-2
J gene: TRBJ2-7
clone size: -
CDR3 protein: CASSLVGRGVVSLEQYF
CDR3 DNA: TGTGCCAGCAGCTTAGTCGGGCGGGGGGTAGTATCGCTCGAGCAGTACTTC

D gene: -
V gene: TRBV7-9
J gene: TRBJ1-4
clone size: -
CDR3 protein: CASSLGGDQLFF
CDR3 DNA: TGTGCCAGCAGCTTAGGAGGGGACCAACTGTTTTTT

D gene: TRBD2
V gene: TRBV19
J gene: TRBJ2-5
clone size: -
CDR3 protein: CASSIDREGSGGETRYF
CDR3 DNA: TGTGCCAGTAGTATAGATAGGGAGGGAAGCGGAGGGGAGACCCGGTACTTC

D gene: TRBD2
V gene: TRBV7-9
J gene: TRBJ2-3
clone size: -
CDR3 protein: CASSETSGTSDTQYF
CDR3 DNA: TGTGCCAGCAGTGAGACTAGCGGAACTTCAGATACGCAGTATTTT

D gene: -
V gene: TRBV11-2
J gene: TRBJ2-3
clone size: -
CDR3 protein: CASSGFTQYF
CDR3 DNA: TGTGCCAGCAGCGGGTTCACGCAGTATTTT

D gene: TRBD2
V gene: TRBV27
J gene: TRBJ2-7
clone size: -
CDR3 protein: CASSPTASGRDEQYF
CDR3 DNA: TGTGCCAGCAGCCCAACGGCTAGCGGGAGGGACGAGCAGTACTTC